Given below is one T cell receptor (beta chain) in context. As yet, its antigen is unknown. The CDR3 end lies 3 residues beyond the end of the read and is filled in from the germline J gene. The sample is drawn from a study of T cell clonality in common variable immunodeficiency. CVID and control samples used equivalent genomic DNA input. Assay: immunoSEQ multiplex PCR; the TCRdb copy retains only in-frame clones and omits some. The sample table includes some 15,000 clones. Per germline, CDR1 SNHLY and CDR2 FYNNEI. The CDR3 loop spans 12 amino acids. Trimming pared 2 bases from V and 3 bases from J, leaving 3 bases between. Notes on the study in general: CVID subjects showed higher TCRbeta clonality than healthy controls. Reportedly, TCR beta sequences from common variable immunodeficiency showed fewer deletions and N-nucleotide insertions.

This sequence was found in a human donor with common variable immunodeficiency. The V gene is TRBV2, the J gene TRBJ2-3; D is uncertain. Sequenced input: peripheral blood mononuclear cells. The CDR3 region is CASSERTDTQYF. CDR3 bases read: TGTGCCAGCAGTGAACGGACAGATACG. The whole variable domain, filled in from reference TRBV2 and TRBJ2-3, reads EPEVTQTPSHQVTQMGQEVILRCVPISNHLYFYWYRQILGQKVEFLVSFYNNEISEKSEIFDDQFSVERPDGSNFTLKIRSTKLEDSAMYFCASSERTDTQYFGPGTRLTVL.